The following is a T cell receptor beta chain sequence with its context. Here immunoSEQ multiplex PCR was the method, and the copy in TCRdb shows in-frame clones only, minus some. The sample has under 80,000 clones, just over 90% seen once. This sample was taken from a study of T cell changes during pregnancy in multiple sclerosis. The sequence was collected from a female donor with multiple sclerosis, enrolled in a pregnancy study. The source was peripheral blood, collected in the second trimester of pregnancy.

DNA for the CDR3: TGTGCCAGCCATCCAGGGGTTGAGAATCAGCCCCAGCATTTT. It translates to CASHPGVENQPQHF. The chain uses TRBV6-1 and TRBJ1-5; a weak D match, TRBD1 (6 bases). Looked up from germline, CDR1 is MNHNS and CDR2 is SASEGT. The CDR3 is 14 residues long. Trimming shortened V by 8 bases and J by 4 bases, and 15 bases separated the two germline ends.